This is a list of T cell receptor beta chains from one sample in a study of T-cell reconstitution after alpha-beta-depleted transplantation in children. TCRdb re-derived calls from the PCR reads in MiXCR, one entry per CDR3 protein. The sample has a few hundred thousand distinct CDR3 sequences; about 16% are singletons. Sequencing used PBMCs from the stem cell graft donor, obtained from the stem cell graft. These TCRs come from a human donor who donated a stem cell graft to a child with acute lymphoblastic leukemia. The CDR3 runs from the conserved cysteine through the conserved F or W. A D gene is named only where the DNA matches it firmly. The listing skips clone size in some rows; elsewhere it reads once, few, many or a size class.

clone size: -; D gene: -; J gene: TRBJ1-2; V gene: TRBV5-5; CDR3 protein: CASSLLPGAVYGYTF; CDR3 DNA: TGTGCCAGCAGCCTCCTCCCAGGGGCAGTATATGGCTACACCTTC
clone size: -; D gene: -; J gene: TRBJ1-5; V gene: TRBV15; CDR3 protein: CATSRDRNNQPQHF; CDR3 DNA: TGTGCCACCAGCAGAGATCGCAACAATCAGCCCCAGCATTTT
clone size: -; D gene: -; J gene: TRBJ1-1; V gene: TRBV29-1; CDR3 protein: CSVEDEAFPGGITEAFF; CDR3 DNA: TGCAGCGTTGAAGACGAGGCCTTCCCGGGCGGAATTACTGAAGCTTTCTTT
clone size: few; D gene: -; J gene: TRBJ2-6; V gene: TRBV19; CDR3 protein: CASSIGQVSGANVLTF; CDR3 DNA: TGTGCCAGTAGTATCGGGCAAGTCTCTGGGGCCAACGTCCTGACTTTC
clone size: -; D gene: TRBD1; J gene: TRBJ2-2; V gene: TRBV15; CDR3 protein: CATSRGTGGNTGELFF; CDR3 DNA: TGTGCCACCAGCAGGGGGACAGGGGGGAACACCGGGGAGCTGTTTTTT
clone size: -; D gene: -; J gene: TRBJ2-1; V gene: TRBV11-2; CDR3 protein: CASSSSDSQFF; CDR3 DNA: TGTGCCAGCAGCTCCAGTGATTCGCAGTTCTTC
clone size: many; D gene: -; J gene: TRBJ2-3; V gene: TRBV4-2; CDR3 protein: CASSQALETGTDTQYF; CDR3 DNA: TGTGCCAGCAGCCAAGCCCTGGAGACGGGGACAGATACGCAGTATTTT
clone size: few; D gene: -; J gene: TRBJ1-1; V gene: TRBV7-8; CDR3 protein: CASSFGLGRDTEAFF; CDR3 DNA: TGTGCCAGCAGCTTTGGCCTAGGCAGGGACACTGAAGCTTTCTTT
clone size: few; D gene: -; J gene: TRBJ2-4; V gene: TRBV29-1; CDR3 protein: CSTLGSQTAKNIQYF; CDR3 DNA: TGCAGCACCTTGGGGTCGCAAACAGCCAAAAACATTCAGTACTTC
clone size: -; D gene: -; J gene: TRBJ1-5; V gene: TRBV10-1; CDR3 protein: CASSVPGLQPQHF; CDR3 DNA: TGCGCCAGCAGTGTCCCAGGGTTGCAGCCCCAGCATTTT
clone size: few; D gene: TRBD2; J gene: TRBJ2-7; V gene: TRBV5-1; CDR3 protein: CASSFTAGGIGEQYF; CDR3 DNA: TGCGCCAGCAGCTTTACAGCGGGAGGTATCGGCGAGCAGTACTTC
clone size: -; D gene: -; J gene: TRBJ2-7; V gene: TRBV5-1; CDR3 protein: CASSPDGFRALSYEQYF; CDR3 DNA: TGCGCCAGCAGCCCGGACGGTTTCAGGGCCCTCTCCTACGAGCAGTACTTC
clone size: few; D gene: -; J gene: TRBJ1-2; V gene: TRBV19; CDR3 protein: CASPNPPRSGYTF; CDR3 DNA: TGTGCCAGTCCGAACCCCCCGCGCAGTGGCTACACCTTC
clone size: few; D gene: -; J gene: TRBJ2-1; V gene: TRBV9; CDR3 protein: CASSTGVEQFF; CDR3 DNA: TGTGCCAGCAGTACAGGAGTTGAGCAGTTCTTC
clone size: -; D gene: TRBD1; J gene: TRBJ1-6; V gene: TRBV7-3; CDR3 protein: CASSLDRGSNSPLHF; CDR3 DNA: TGTGCCAGCAGCCTAGACAGGGGTTCCAATTCACCCCTCCACTTT
clone size: few; D gene: -; J gene: TRBJ2-7; V gene: TRBV3-1; CDR3 protein: CASSQETGEQYF; CDR3 DNA: TGTGCCAGCAGCCAAGAGACCGGGGAGCAGTACTTC